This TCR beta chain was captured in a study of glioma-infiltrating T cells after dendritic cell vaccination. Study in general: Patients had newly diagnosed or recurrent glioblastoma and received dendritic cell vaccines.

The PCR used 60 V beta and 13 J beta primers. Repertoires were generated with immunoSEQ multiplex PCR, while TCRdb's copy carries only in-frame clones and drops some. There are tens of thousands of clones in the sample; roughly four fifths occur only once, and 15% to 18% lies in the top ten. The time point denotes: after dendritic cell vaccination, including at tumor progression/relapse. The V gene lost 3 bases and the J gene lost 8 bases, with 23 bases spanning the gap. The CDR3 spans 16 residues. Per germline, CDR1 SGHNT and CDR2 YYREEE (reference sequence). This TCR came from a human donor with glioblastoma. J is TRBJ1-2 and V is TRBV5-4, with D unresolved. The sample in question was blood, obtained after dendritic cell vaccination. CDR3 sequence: CASSYSQSIGSNGYTF. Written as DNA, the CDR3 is TGTGCCAGCAGCTACAGCCAGTCGATAGGGAGCAACGGCTACACCTTC.